The present entry profiles one TCR beta chain with its context. Trimming removed 2 bases at V and 6 bases at J, with 10 bases between. Germline CDR1 is SGHVS and CDR2 is FNYEAQ. The CDR3 runs 14 residues. Memory CD4+ cells were the fraction left after CD45RA+ naive selection. The record originates from a study of shared clonotypes between healthy human individuals. Per the study methods: From ImmunoSEQ came sequences covering only the junction and carrying no quality scores, so filtering differed. Assay: immunoSEQ multiplex PCR; the TCRdb copy retains only in-frame clones and omits some. D and trimming come from the DNA, and the V and J calls and clone size come from that table. The data hold approximately 1,000,000 clones, with 75% to 80% observed a single time.

The chain couples TRBV7-6 to TRBJ2-2; either TRBD1 or TRBD2 may supply D (5 bases each). The sequenced material came from memory CD4+ T cells from PBMCs. Subset meaning: CD45RA-negative fraction. The sequence was collected from a man aged 18 to 35 in good health. Some clones in this sample may be carry-over from other donors' samples. Here the CDR3 DNA reads TGTGCCAGCAGCTTACTTTGGGGGTCCGGGGAGCTGTTTTTT. It is translated as CASSLLWGSGELFF.